This T cell receptor beta chain was captured by sequencing in a study of OX40 agonist ivuxolimab in advanced cancers. Profiling relied on immunoSEQ multiplex PCR, and the TCRdb table lists in-frame clones only, not all of them. The data hold more than 70,000 clones, with about 91% observed a single time. Exclusion of a patient followed from autoimmune disease history or systemic immunosuppression. The TCR was taken from an adult with an advanced solid tumor such as melanoma, head and neck, liver or kidney cancer. The sequencing used CD4+ or CD8+ T cells sorted from blood, collected in a trial of the OX40 agonist ivuxolimab.

CDR3 nucleotides: TGTGCCAGCAGCTTGGATCGGGGGGCCTATGGCTACACCTTC. The encoded protein is CASSLDRGAYGYTF. V gene TRBV5-4 combines with J gene TRBJ1-2, with a weak D call TRBD1 (6 bases). The germline V and J ends were trimmed by 0 bases and 4 bases, with 10 bases remaining between them. The CDR3 totals 14 residues. Germline CDR1 and CDR2: SGHNT and YYREEE (reference sequence).